This TCR beta chain derives from a study of cytomegalovirus exposure and HLA in healthy donors. For the study at large: There were 350 to 400 genotyped donors. Of these, about 81% fell in the genetic ancestry cluster associated with self-reported Caucasian donors.

Use of 60 Vbeta and 13 Jbeta primers characterized the PCR. The table came from immunoSEQ multiplex PCR; TCRdb's copy has only in-frame clones and leaves some out. The repertoire holds approximately 160,000 clones, with 82% as singletons. Germline CDR1 reads MNHNY; CDR2 reads SVGAGI (reference sequence). The CDR3 has 13 residues. V was trimmed by 6 bases and J by 4 bases, leaving 12 bases between them. Findings of the study overall: Later on, a genetic analysis was performed. It linked a missense variant in DCLRE1C with V- and J-gene trimming of TCR beta.

This clone was detected a few times. What it binds is not known. The sequencing input was PBMCs. The TCR originated in a girl aged 10-17 years in good health and CMV-seropositive. The chain links TRBV6-6 to TRBJ1-1; D is perhaps TRBD1 (6 bases). The CDR3 spells CASSLNRVTEAFF. The CDR3 DNA reads TGTGCCAGCAGCCTGAACAGGGTCACTGAAGCTTTCTTT.